This T cell receptor beta chain was observed in a study of blood T cell repertoires in COVID-19. At the level of the study: Sites in the United States, Italy and Spain provided acute and convalescent COVID-19 samples. PBMCs, B-cell-depleted T cells, or T cells provided the cDNA or gDNA that made up the material.

The CDR3 has 14 residues. The V gene lost 0 bases and the J gene lost 0 bases, with 6 bases spanning the gap. Germline V gene sequence: CDR1 SGDLS, CDR2 YYNGEE. Libraries were prepared by immunoSEQ multiplex PCR; TCRdb keeps only in-frame clonotypes and omits some of them. Of 200,000 or so clones listed, 87% are singletons. Ages ranged from 18 to 89 years, with residence in 24 US areas. Clinical histories supplied by participants themselves formed the basis of cohort assignment. Sequencing was performed on PBMCs or T cells enriched from blood (not recorded which). This clonotype was sampled from a man younger than 40 who had recovered from COVID-19. The chain combines TRBV9 with TRBJ1-1; possibly TRBD1 for D (5 bases). The CDR3 DNA reads TGTGCCAGCAGCGTAGAAGGGGTGAACACTGAAGCTTTCTTT. It is translated as CASSVEGVNTEAFF. Variable domain in full (rest from reference TRBV9 and TRBJ1-1): DSGVTQTPKHLITATGQRVTLRCSPRSGDLSVYWYQQSLDQGLQFLIQYYNGEERAKGNILERFSAQQFPDLHSELNLSSLELGDSALYFCASSVEGVNTEAFFGQGTRLTVV.